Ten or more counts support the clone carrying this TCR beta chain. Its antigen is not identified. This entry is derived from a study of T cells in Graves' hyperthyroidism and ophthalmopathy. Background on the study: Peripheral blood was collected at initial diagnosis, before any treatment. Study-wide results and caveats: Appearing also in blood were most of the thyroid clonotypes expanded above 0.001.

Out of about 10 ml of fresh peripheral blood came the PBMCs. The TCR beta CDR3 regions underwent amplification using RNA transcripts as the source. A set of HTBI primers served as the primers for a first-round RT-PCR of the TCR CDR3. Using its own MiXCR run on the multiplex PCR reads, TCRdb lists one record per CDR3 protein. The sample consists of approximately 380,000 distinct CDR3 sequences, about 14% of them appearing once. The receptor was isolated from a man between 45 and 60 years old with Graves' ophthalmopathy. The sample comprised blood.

In DNA, the CDR3 is TGTGCCAGCAGTGCACAGCTCAATCAGCCCCAGCATTTT. It specifies CASSAQLNQPQHF. The rearrangement joins TRBV2 to TRBJ1-5; D gene unclear. The CDR3 has 13 amino acids. CDR1 is SNHLY, CDR2 FYNNEI, per germline. V lost 4 bases to trimming and J lost 3 bases, with 7 bases between them.